The 29 T cell receptor beta chains below come from one sample, sequenced in a study of cytomegalovirus exposure and HLA in healthy donors. PCR primers comprised 60 Vbeta and 13 Jbeta primers. The table came from immunoSEQ multiplex PCR; TCRdb's copy has only in-frame clones and leaves some out. Among under 90,000 clones listed, 70% to 80% were seen once. The sequenced sample was PBMCs. Receptors were obtained from a man aged 50 or older in good health and CMV-seropositive.

V usage is TRBV5-6 and J usage is TRBJ1-2, with 7 positions matching TRBD1. This CDR3 comprises 14 residues. Germline CDR1 reads SGHDT; CDR2 reads YYEEEE. Trimming took 4 bases from V and 6 from J; bases not matched to a gene: 9. CDR3 in amino acids: CASSVPGQFHGYTF. In DNA form, the CDR3 reads TGTGCCAGCAGCGTCCCGGGACAGTTCCATGGCTACACCTTC. Full variable domain (missing parts from reference TRBV5-6 and TRBJ1-2): DAGVTQSPTHLIKTRGQQVTLRCSPKSGHDTVSWYQQALGQGPQFIFQYYEEEERQRGNFPDRFSGHQFPNYSSELNVNALLLGDSALYLCASSVPGQFHGYTFGSGTRLTVV.

This clone has more than one count but fewer than ten. This chain uses TRBV27 with TRBJ1-2, with unresolved D. Germline CDR1 is MNHEY and CDR2 is SMNVEV (reference sequence). The CDR3 contains 14 residues. V was shortened by 5 bases and J by 6 bases, with 16 bases between the two germline ends. CDR3 coding DNA: TGTGCCAGCAGTGAAAGAGACATCAGAGATGGCTACACCTTC. Its translation is CASSERDIRDGYTF.

The chain carries TRBV27 and TRBJ2-7; D possibly corresponds to TRBD2 (5 bases). CDR1 MNHEY and CDR2 SMNVEV come from the germline V gene (reference sequence). The CDR3 consists of 13 residues. The V and J ends lost 3 bases and 4 bases respectively, with 10 bases between them. CDR3: CASSFRGGYEQYF. CDR3 bases: TGTGCCAGCAGTTTCCGCGGAGGATACGAGCAGTACTTC.

The CDR3 bases are TGTGCCAGTACGGGACAGCCTAATAGCAATCAGCCCCAGCATTTT. Its protein is CASTGQPNSNQPQHF. The genes are TRBV19 and TRBJ1-5; TRBD1 matches at 7 bases. This CDR3 has 15 amino acids. Trimming removed 7 bases from V and 0 bases from J; junction bases left unmatched: 6. The germline CDR1 and CDR2 sequences are LNHDA and SQIVND (reference sequence).

The chain combines TRBV14 with TRBJ1-1, with 7 positions matching TRBD1. This CDR3 comprises 13 residues. The V gene's germline CDR1 is SGHDN and CDR2 FVKESK. V shed 9 bases and J 5 bases; nucleotides not matched to a gene: 9. The CDR3 is CASSFTGATEAFF. CDR3 DNA: TGTGCCAGTTCTTTCACAGGGGCGACTGAAGCTTTCTTT.

The chain links TRBV4-1 to TRBJ2-5, with D maybe TRBD2 (6 bases). CDR3 length: 15 amino acids. Trimming stripped 2 bases from V and 5 bases from J, with 15 bases between. Germline-derived CDR1 and CDR2 are MGHRA and YSYEKL. The CDR3 nucleotides are TGCGCCAGCAGCCAATTGGGCGGGAAGGTCGAGACCCAGTACTTC. Its protein is CASSQLGGKVETQYF.

The chain employs TRBV6-1 and TRBJ2-1; 8 bases align to TRBD2. J gave up 6 bases and V 3 bases, and 4 bases lay outside the gene matches. Per the germline V gene, CDR1 is MNHNS and CDR2 is SASEGT. This CDR3 has 14 amino acids. The CDR3 is CASSEGLVFNEQFF. DNA for the CDR3: TGTGCCAGCAGTGAGGGACTAGTCTTCAATGAGCAGTTCTTC.

This clone was counted between two and nine times. At one boundary the junction diverges from the germline segment, which might be a read error. The genes are TRBV7-9 and TRBJ2-7, with D unclear. Germline V gene data show CDR1 as SEHNR and CDR2 as FQNEAQ (reference sequence). CDR3 length equals 14 residues. CDR3 sequence: CSSSSTLVPYEQYF. Here the CDR3 DNA reads TGTTCCAGCAGCTCGACCCTAGTCCCTTACGAGCAGTACTTC.

The rearrangement joins TRBV5-4 to TRBJ2-3; 14 bases line up with TRBD2. J gave up 7 bases and V 0 bases, and 10 bases lay outside the gene matches. Germline lookup yields CDR1 SGHNT and CDR2 YYREEE (reference sequence). The CDR3 is 18 residues long. The DNA for the CDR3 is TGTGCCAGCAGCTTGGGGCCCGGGACTAGCGGGAGTTCTTATACGCAGTATTTT. Residues: CASSLGPGTSGSSYTQYF.

On this clone: An end of the junction does not agree with germline; a read error may underlie this. This sequence joins TRBV15 and TRBJ1-2; D is ambiguous. The CDR3 is made up of 15 amino acids. The germline CDR1 and CDR2 sequences are LNHNV and YYDKDF (reference sequence). The DNA for the CDR3 is TGTGCCACCCCCCCAAATGATACCGCTAATTATGGCTACACCTTC. Protein sequence: CATPPNDTANYGYTF.

This clone showed up just once. The chain links TRBV1 to TRBJ2-7; the D call TRBD1 from the table was never checked on the DNA. TRBV1 is assigned pseudogene status. This CDR3 is built from 18 residues. In nucleotides, the CDR3 is TGCACCAGAAGGGCGGACAGTTTAATTGGCCCTACCCTCTTCGAGCAGTACTTC. Translation: CTRRADSLIGPTLFEQYF.

This clone appeared a few times. The chain uses TRBV7-6 and TRBJ2-1; no reliable D call. The V gene lost 0 bases and the J gene lost 5 bases, with 5 bases spanning the gap. Looked up from germline, CDR1 is SGHVS and CDR2 is FNYEAQ. This CDR3 region has 13 residues. This chain's CDR3 is CASSLAPDNEQFF. The CDR3 coding sequence is TGTGCCAGCAGCTTAGCCCCCGACAATGAGCAGTTCTTC.

J is TRBJ2-5 and V is TRBV10-3; TRBD2 matches at 9 bases. Germline CDR1 reads ENHRY; CDR2 reads SYGVKD. There are 14 residues in the CDR3. V gave up 5 bases and J gave up 2 bases; unmatched junction bases: 3. The CDR3 spells CAISLAGSQETQYF. The CDR3 nucleotides are TGTGCCATCAGTCTAGCGGGGTCTCAAGAGACCCAGTACTTC.

The gene calls are TRBV9 and TRBJ2-7; no definite D call. CDR1 is SGDLS and CDR2 is YYNGEE in the germline V gene. The CDR3 spans 15 residues. Trimming took 0 bases from V and 4 from J, leaving 14 bases between them. The CDR3 bases are TGTGCCAGCAGCGTAGGTTTAGCCGAAGGATACGAGCAGTACTTC. It encodes CASSVGLAEGYEQYF.

This sequence joins TRBV4-1 and TRBJ1-2; no clear D gene. V was trimmed by 0 bases and J by 3 bases, leaving 8 bases between them. The germline gives CDR1 MGHRA, CDR2 YSYEKL. The CDR3 contains 14 residues. The CDR3 here is CASSQDEVYYGYTF. The CDR3, as DNA: TGCGCCAGCAGCCAAGATGAGGTGTACTATGGCTACACCTTC.

V usage is TRBV6-4 and J usage is TRBJ2-2; the match to TRBD2 covers 9 bases. CDR1 is MRHNA and CDR2 is SNTAGT in the germline V gene. V lost 6 bases, J lost 0 bases, and 5 bases stayed unmatched. The CDR3 sequence is 16 residues long. In nucleotides, the CDR3 is TGTGCCAGCAGAAGGCTAGCGGGAACGAACACCGGGGAGCTGTTTTTT. Its translation is CASRRLAGTNTGELFF.

This clone was counted a single time. The chain has TRBV6-5 and TRBJ2-1; 11 bases align to TRBD2. The CDR3 has 15 amino acids. Trimming at V came to 5 bases and at J to 3 bases, leaving 3 bases not matched to a gene. Germline CDR1 and CDR2: MNHEY and SVGAGI. CDR3 in amino acids: CASSQTSGIYNEQFF. CDR3 coding DNA: TGTGCCAGCAGTCAGACTAGCGGGATCTACAATGAGCAGTTCTTC.

The gene calls are TRBV11-3 and TRBJ2-7, with TRBD1 identical over 7 bases. Trimming at V came to 5 bases and at J to 1 base, leaving 8 bases not matched to a gene. The CDR3 totals 15 residues. The germline gives CDR1 SGHNT, CDR2 YENEEA. DNA for the CDR3: TGTGCCAGCAGCCCCCTAGGGACAGCGTCCTACGAGCAGTACTTC. Protein: CASSPLGTASYEQYF.

This clone has just a few counts. This chain joins TRBV7-3 and TRBJ1-1, with 7 bases matching TRBD1. Trimming took 4 bases from V and 10 from J; bases not matched to a gene: 6. In germline, CDR1 is SGHTA, CDR2 FQGTGA. The CDR3 runs to 12 residues. The CDR3, as DNA: TGTGCCAGCAGCTCGACGACAGGGCGAGCTTTCTTT. This encodes CASSSTTGRAFF.

The CDR3 region has the DNA TGTGCCAGCAGCTCCAGACAGGGCTCCTACAATGAGCAGTTCTTC. Encoded protein: CASSSRQGSYNEQFF. The chain couples TRBV11-3 to TRBJ2-1; 7 nucleotides line up with TRBD1. The germline gives CDR1 SGHNT, CDR2 YENEEA. The CDR3 spans 15 residues. V dropped 4 bases and J dropped 0; count of bases not matched to a gene: 3.

Only a few counts were recorded for this clone. V gene TRBV7-3 combines with J gene TRBJ2-1; 7 bases agree with TRBD2. The CDR3 loop spans 15 amino acids. Germline assignment: CDR1 SGHTA and CDR2 FQGTGA. V was clipped by 3 bases and J by 0 bases; unmatched bases: 2. The CDR3 here is CASSFGGSSYNEQFF. The CDR3 DNA follows: TGTGCCAGCAGCTTCGGCGGGAGCTCCTACAATGAGCAGTTCTTC. The whole variable domain, filled in from reference TRBV7-3 and TRBJ2-1, reads GAGVSQTPSNKVTEKGKYVELRCDPISGHTALYWYRQSLGQGPEFLIYFQGTGAADDSGLPNDRFFAVRPEGSVSTLKIQRTERGDSAVYLCASSFGGSSYNEQFFGPGTRLTVL.

The chain employs TRBV7-8 and TRBJ2-3; 15 bases align to TRBD2. CDR3 length: 15 residues. Germline loops: CDR1 SGHVS, CDR2 FQNEAQ. V was pared by 3 bases and J by 9 bases, with 4 bases of the junction left unmatched. CDR3 coding DNA: TGTGCCAGCAGCTTGGGACTAGCGGGAGGAGAAACGCAGTATTTT. It yields the protein CASSLGLAGGETQYF.

This sequence joins TRBV5-4 and TRBJ2-7; maybe TRBD1 (6 bases). This CDR3 contains 17 residues. The V end lost 1 base, the J end lost 3 bases, and 20 bases lay between the germline ends. From germline, CDR1 is SGHNT and CDR2 YYREEE (reference sequence). The CDR3: CASSLHSWTVLLYEQYF. The CDR3 nucleotides are TGTGCCAGCAGCTTGCACTCTTGGACAGTATTACTCTACGAGCAGTACTTC.

The gene calls are TRBV5-1 and TRBJ2-1; D gene ambiguous. Germline V gene data show CDR1 as SGHRS and CDR2 as YFSETQ. CDR3 length: 15 amino acids. Trimming took off 0 bases at V and 9 bases at J, with 16 bases between the two ends. The CDR3 sequence is CASSLELGEDGEQFF. The CDR3 DNA sequence: TGCGCCAGCAGCTTGGAGTTGGGTGAGGATGGTGAGCAGTTCTTC.

This clone was recorded a few times. The rearrangement joins TRBV5-1 to TRBJ2-3; 12 bases line up with TRBD2. CDR3 length equals 16 residues. CDR1 SGHRS and CDR2 YFSETQ come from the germline V gene. Trimming removed 4 bases from V and 5 bases from J; junction bases left unmatched: 8. DNA of the CDR3: TGCGCCAGCAGCCGAGGGACTAGCGGGTCGGGAGATACGCAGTATTTT. Encoded protein: CASSRGTSGSGDTQYF.

This sequence joins TRBV7-2 and TRBJ2-7, with 8 bases aligning to TRBD2. CDR1 is SGHTA and CDR2 is FQGNSA in the germline V gene. The CDR3 extends over 14 amino acids. Trimming at V came to 6 bases and at J to 2 bases, leaving 6 bases not matched to a gene. The CDR3 region has the DNA TGTGCCAGCAGGGCTACTAGCGGAGCCTACGAGCAGTACTTC. Amino acid sequence: CASRATSGAYEQYF. Variable domain in full (rest from reference TRBV7-2 and TRBJ2-7): GAGVSQSPSNKVTEKGKDVELRCDPISGHTALYWYRQSLGQGLEFLIYFQGNSAPDKSGLPSDRFSAERTGGSVSTLTIQRTQQEDSAVYLCASRATSGAYEQYFGPGTRLTVT.

The CDR3 sequence: CASSYSPVLAAEGYYNEQFF. Written as DNA, the CDR3 is TGTGCCAGCAGCTATTCCCCTGTACTAGCGGCTGAGGGCTACTACAATGAGCAGTTCTTC. The V gene is TRBV5-4, the J gene TRBJ2-1; 8 nucleotides agree with TRBD2. Germline lookup yields CDR1 SGHNT and CDR2 YYREEE (reference sequence). Unmatched junction bases numbered 20, after V lost 3 bases and J lost 3 bases. The CDR3 has 20 amino acids.

In this sample, this clone turned up a few times. This chain links TRBV14 with TRBJ2-4, with 7 nucleotides matching TRBD2. The V and J ends lost 0 bases and 1 base, in that order; junction bases with no gene match: 6. From germline, CDR1 is SGHDN and CDR2 FVKESK. This CDR3 region has 17 residues. CDR3 residues: CASSQDGREWAKNIQYF. As DNA, the CDR3 is TGTGCCAGCAGCCAAGATGGGCGGGAGTGGGCCAAAAACATTCAGTACTTC.

This clone was detected only a few times. The gene calls are TRBV15 and TRBJ2-4; 8 bases are shared with TRBD2. Germline loops: CDR1 LNHNV, CDR2 YYDKDF (reference sequence). This CDR3 is 15 amino acids long. V shed 0 bases, J shed 8 bases, and the junction held 6 bases outside the gene matches. CDR3 DNA sequence: TGTGCCACCAGCAGAGACACTAGCGGAGTGGACATTCAGTACTTC. It specifies CATSRDTSGVDIQYF.